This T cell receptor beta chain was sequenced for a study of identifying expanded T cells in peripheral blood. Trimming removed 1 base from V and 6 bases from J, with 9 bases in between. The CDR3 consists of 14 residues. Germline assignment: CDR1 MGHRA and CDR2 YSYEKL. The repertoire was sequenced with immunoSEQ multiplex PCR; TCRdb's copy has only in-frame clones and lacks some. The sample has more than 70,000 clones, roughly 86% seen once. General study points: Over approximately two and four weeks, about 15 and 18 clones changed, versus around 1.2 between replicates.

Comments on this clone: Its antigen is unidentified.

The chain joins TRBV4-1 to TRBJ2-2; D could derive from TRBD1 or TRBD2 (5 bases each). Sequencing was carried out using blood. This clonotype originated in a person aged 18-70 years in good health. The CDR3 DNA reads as TGCGCCAGCAGCCAAGGAGGGGCACCCGGGGAGCTGTTTTTT. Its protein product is CASSQGGAPGELFF.